Included here is one T cell receptor (beta chain) sequence, with context. The method was immunoSEQ multiplex PCR; TCRdb's version includes in-frame clones alone and lacks a portion of them. The data show 500,000 to 550,000 clones, approximately 94% seen once. In germline, CDR1 is MDHEN, CDR2 SYDVKM. With 5 bases clipped from V and 4 bases from J, the junction kept 13 bases outside the gene matches. The CDR3 is made up of 17 amino acids. These data are taken from a study of shared clonotypes between healthy human individuals. Study information: There were three CD4 naive, three CD4 memory, two CD8 naive and one CD8 memory plates per donor.

The sample was naive CD4+ T cells sorted from blood. The sample's subset: CD45RA+ positively selected. The chain combines TRBV28 with TRBJ1-3; 8 bases fit TRBD1. This sequence was found in a woman between 25 and 40 years old in good health. The CDR3 DNA sequence: TGTGCCAGCAGTCCGCTTCGAAGGACAGGGCAAGGAAACACCATATATTTT. It translates to CASSPLRRTGQGNTIYF.